This passage covers 27 T cell receptor beta chains from one sample sequenced in a study of blood T cell repertoires in COVID-19. Generated by immunoSEQ multiplex PCR, the TCRdb table keeps only in-frame clones and is missing some. This table holds roughly 120,000 clones, 77% found once. What was sequenced was peripheral blood. Every receptor here comes from a human donor in a cohort sampled during active COVID-19.

This sequence joins TRBV28 and TRBJ2-7; D is unresolved. The CDR3 sequence is 13 residues long. Trimming took off 6 bases at V and 6 bases at J, with 15 bases between the two ends. CDR1 is MDHEN and CDR2 is SYDVKM in the germline V gene. The CDR3 DNA is TGTGCCAGCAGATCCCCACTACCAGCCGAGCAGTACTTC. This gives the protein CASRSPLPAEQYF.

This clone was seen only a few times. The chain is built from TRBV5-1 and TRBJ1-4; 8 bases match TRBD1. Trimming cost V 4 bases and J 3 bases; bases outside gene matches: 8. The CDR3 is 16 amino acids. Per germline, CDR1 SGHRS and CDR2 YFSETQ. The CDR3 is CASSLGDRGSNEKLFF. As DNA, the CDR3 is TGCGCCAGCAGCCTGGGTGACAGGGGTTCTAATGAAAAACTGTTTTTT.

This clone was seen once. This sequence joins TRBV11-2 and TRBJ1-1; no definite D call. This CDR3 has 14 residues. V lost 3 bases and J lost 0, with 8 bases in between. In germline, CDR1 is SGHAT, CDR2 FQNNGV. The CDR3 sequence: CASSLNSMNTEAFF. For the CDR3, the DNA is TGTGCCAGCAGCTTGAACAGCATGAACACTGAAGCTTTCTTT.

The rearrangement joins TRBV7-6 to TRBJ1-1; possibly TRBD1 for D (5 bases). Germline values: CDR1 SGHVS, CDR2 FNYEAQ. Trimming left V 5 bases short and J 7 bases short, with 17 bases between. The CDR3 is made up of 14 amino acids. For the CDR3, the DNA is TGTGCCAGCAGCCTAGACGGGGGGGATGTTGAAGCTTTCTTT. Protein: CASSLDGGDVEAFF. Together with reference TRBV7-6 and TRBJ1-1, the CDR3 gives the full variable domain: GAGVSQSPRYKVTKRGQDVALRCDPISGHVSLYWYRQALGQGPEFLTYFNYEAQQDKSGLPNDRFSAERPEGSISTLTIQRTEQRDSAMYRCASSLDGGDVEAFFGQGTRLTVV.

V is TRBV6-5 and J is TRBJ2-7; a weak D match, TRBD2 (7 bases). Germline CDR1 MNHEY, CDR2 SVGAGI. Trimming left V 0 bases short and J 3 bases short, with 12 bases between. This CDR3 is 15 amino acids long. The CDR3 DNA follows: TGTGCCAGCAGTTACTCGGACAGCGGGAACTACGAGCAGTACTTC. It translates to CASSYSDSGNYEQYF.

The genes are TRBV10-3 and TRBJ1-6, with 7 bases aligning to TRBD1. Looked up from germline, CDR1 is ENHRY and CDR2 is SYGVKD. J lost 7 bases, V lost 6 bases, and 3 bases had no gene match. CDR3 length: 13 amino acids. CDR3 sequence: CAIRGTENSPLHF. CDR3 bases: TGTGCCATCAGGGGGACAGAGAATTCACCCCTCCACTTT.

This rearrangement joins TRBV5-4 to TRBJ2-7, with 7 nucleotides matching TRBD1. V was pared by 4 bases and J by 4 bases, with 8 bases of the junction left unmatched. Germline V CDR1 and CDR2: SGHNT, YYREEE (reference sequence). This CDR3 has 14 amino acids. CDR3 sequence: CASSQTGTAYEQYF. The CDR3 nucleotides are TGTGCCAGCAGCCAAACCGGGACAGCTTACGAGCAGTACTTC.

The V and J genes are TRBV2 and TRBJ1-1, with a weak D call TRBD1 (5 bases). Trimming stripped 7 bases from V and 4 bases from J, with 13 bases between. This CDR3 comprises 13 residues. Germline lookup yields CDR1 SNHLY and CDR2 FYNNEI. The CDR3 loop reads CASKGALSTEAFF. CDR3 nucleotide sequence: TGTGCCAGCAAAGGGGCTTTGAGCACTGAAGCTTTCTTT.

The V call is TRBV1, the J call TRBJ1-6; the table gives TRBD1 as D, unverified against the DNA. TRBV1 is a pseudogene segment. CDR3 length: 18 residues. CDR3 coding DNA: TGCACCAGCAGCACTCGTCTACCGGACAGAGATTATAATTCACCCCTCCACTTT. Translating gives CTSSTRLPDRDYNSPLHF.

This clone was seen more than once but under ten times. The V call is TRBV20-1, the J call TRBJ1-1; a possible D gene is TRBD1 (5 bases). Trimming left V 3 bases short and J 5 bases short, with 7 bases between. The germline V gene has CDR1 DFQATT and CDR2 SNEGSKA (reference sequence). The length of the CDR3 is 11 residues. CDR3 loop: CSASGGTEAFF. CDR3 in DNA: TGCAGTGCTAGCGGGGGGACTGAAGCTTTCTTT.

This clone was seen only a few times. The chain employs TRBV6-6 and TRBJ1-2; perhaps TRBD1 as D (6 bases). V dropped 0 bases and J dropped 7 bases, with 12 bases sitting between them. Germline V gene lookup returns CDR1 MNHNY and CDR2 SVGAGI (reference sequence). There are 14 residues in the CDR3. The CDR3 DNA reads TGTGCCAGCAGTTACTCGACAGGAACAAGTGGCTACACCTTC. Translated: CASSYSTGTSGYTF.

This chain uses TRBV27 with TRBJ1-1; D not resolved. Trimming pared 9 bases from V and 0 bases from J, leaving 20 bases between. This CDR3 is built from 16 residues. CDR1 is MNHEY and CDR2 is SMNVEV in the germline V gene (reference sequence). The CDR3: CASISGGLDMNTEAFF. The DNA for the CDR3 is TGTGCCAGTATCTCGGGAGGCCTTGACATGAACACTGAAGCTTTCTTT.

This chain links TRBV11-3 with TRBJ2-5, with D tentatively TRBD1 (6 bases). Looked up from germline, CDR1 is SGHNT and CDR2 is YENEEA. Trimming stripped 3 bases from V and 2 bases from J, with 13 bases between. This CDR3 is built from 15 residues. The CDR3 region has the DNA TGTGCCAGCAGCTTGGGGGTGGACAGACAAGAGACCCAGTACTTC. Translation gives CASSLGVDRQETQYF.

This chain links TRBV19 with TRBJ1-2; 9 bases fit TRBD1. The CDR3 is 13 residues long. Germline-derived CDR1 and CDR2 are LNHDA and SQIVND (reference sequence). Trimming cost V 5 bases and J 5 bases; bases outside gene matches: 3. This chain's CDR3 is CASSPGQGYGYTF. In nucleotides, the CDR3 is TGTGCCAGTAGTCCGGGACAGGGATATGGCTACACCTTC.

The V and J genes are TRBV14 and TRBJ1-1; a weak D match, TRBD1 (6 bases). The germline V gene encodes CDR1 SGHDN and CDR2 FVKESK. V was cut by 4 bases and J by 7 bases, with 13 bases left in between. The CDR3 covers 13 residues. As DNA, the CDR3 is TGTGCCAGCAGCCTCTTTACAGGGTATGAAGCTTTCTTT. Its translation is CASSLFTGYEAFF.

The chain links TRBV6-2 or TRBV6-3 to TRBJ2-5, with 9 bases matching TRBD2. The V gene end was trimmed by 0 bases and the J gene end by 0 bases; junction bases not matched to a gene: 5. Germline V gives CDR1 MNHEY, CDR2 SVGEGT. The CDR3 spans 17 residues. The CDR3, as DNA: TGTGCCAGCAGTTACTCGATTACTAGCGGGCACCAAGAGACCCAGTACTTC. Translated: CASSYSITSGHQETQYF.

The chain links TRBV11-2 to TRBJ2-7; a weak D match, TRBD1 (5 bases). CDR1 is SGHAT and CDR2 is FQNNGV in the germline V gene. Trimming took 5 bases from V and 1 from J, leaving 12 bases between them. CDR3 length equals 14 residues. In DNA form, the CDR3 reads TGTGCCAGCAGCAAGATAGACAGTTCCTACGAGCAGTACTTC. Protein sequence: CASSKIDSSYEQYF.

The genes are TRBV13 and TRBJ1-2; possible D gene TRBD1, 5 bases. The CDR3 loop spans 15 amino acids. Trimming cost V 5 bases and J 5 bases, with 18 bases left between them. In germline, CDR1 is PRHDT, CDR2 FYEKMQ (reference sequence). The CDR3: CASSPYSTGRYGYTF. The CDR3 DNA sequence: TGTGCCAGCAGCCCGTATTCAACAGGTAGGTATGGCTACACCTTC. Based on the CDR3 plus reference TRBV13 and TRBJ1-2, the full variable domain is AAGVIQSPRHLIKEKRETATLKCYPIPRHDTVYWYQQGPGQDPQFLISFYEKMQSDKGSIPDRFSAQQFSDYHSELNMSSLELGDSALYFCASSPYSTGRYGYTFGSGTRLTVV.

The table lists this clone with a count of one. This chain uses TRBV10-2 with TRBJ1-1, with D unresolved. V lost 3 bases to trimming and J lost 1 base, with 6 bases between them. The CDR3 totals 13 residues. Germline CDR1 WSHSY, CDR2 SAAADI. The DNA for the CDR3 is TGCGCCAGCAGTGAACCGGGGAACACTGAAGCTTTCTTT. Encoded protein: CASSEPGNTEAFF.

This clone was seen only a few times. This chain connects TRBV15 to TRBJ2-7; D perhaps matches TRBD1 (6 bases). There are 13 residues in the CDR3. V dropped 8 bases and J dropped 3 bases, with 14 bases sitting between them. Germline V gives CDR1 LNHNV, CDR2 YYDKDF (reference sequence). CDR3 sequence: CATGRDTGYEQYF. For the CDR3, the DNA is TGTGCCACCGGCCGGGACACCGGCTACGAGCAGTACTTC.

This clone was recorded only once. DNA of the CDR3: TGTGCCAGCAGCTTGACTGGATACGAGCAGTACTTC. Encoded protein: CASSLTGYEQYF. This chain links TRBV7-2 with TRBJ2-7; D is ambiguous. Trimming pared 3 bases from V and 4 bases from J, leaving 7 bases between. The CDR3 is 12 residues long. Germline assignment: CDR1 SGHTA and CDR2 FQGNSA.

The V and J genes are TRBV7-9 and TRBJ2-1; D is possibly TRBD2 (5 bases). Trimming shortened V by 7 bases and J by 1 base, and 17 bases separated the two germline ends. The CDR3 is made up of 16 amino acids. Germline values: CDR1 SEHNR, CDR2 FQNEAQ (reference sequence). CDR3 amino acids: CASTTRTQKSYNEQFF. The CDR3 DNA reads TGTGCCAGCACCACAAGGACTCAAAAATCCTACAATGAGCAGTTCTTC.

The chain carries TRBV3-1 (or the pseudogene TRBV3-2) and TRBJ1-2; 7 positions agree with TRBD1. The CDR3 is made up of 14 amino acids. V shed 4 bases, J shed 5 bases, and the junction held 7 bases outside the gene matches. Germline CDR1 LGHDT, CDR2 YNNKEL (reference sequence). CDR3 sequence (DNA): TGTGCCAGCAGCCCAGGACAGGTCGGTTATGGCTACACCTTC. As protein: CASSPGQVGYGYTF.

This clone was recorded a few times. The genes are TRBV19 and TRBJ2-3; 10 bases fit TRBD2. This CDR3 is built from 14 residues. Trimming cost V 5 bases and J 7 bases; bases outside gene matches: 6. Germline V gene lookup returns CDR1 LNHDA and CDR2 SQIVND (reference sequence). The CDR3 is CASSVSGRAYTQYF. The CDR3 bases are TGTGCCAGTAGTGTCAGCGGGAGGGCGTATACGCAGTATTTT.

The genes are TRBV2 and TRBJ1-2; maybe TRBD1 (5 bases). CDR1 and CDR2 (germline): SNHLY, FYNNEI. This CDR3 has 13 amino acids. V lost 10 bases and J 4 bases, leaving 16 bases between the germline ends. Here the CDR3 DNA reads TGTGCCATCGGGGGAGGGGAGGCCTATGGCTACACCTTC. Translation gives CAIGGGEAYGYTF.

This clone was seen once. This rearrangement joins TRBV5-6 to TRBJ1-5; possible D gene TRBD1, 5 bases. The CDR3 is made up of 14 amino acids. Germline-derived CDR1 and CDR2 are SGHDT and YYEEEE. The V end was cut by 0 bases, the J end by 6 bases, with 10 bases between. The CDR3: CASSLGGSGQPQHF. Written as DNA, the CDR3 is TGTGCCAGCAGCTTGGGGGGCTCGGGTCAGCCCCAGCATTTT.

In this sample, this clone turned up a few times. This chain links TRBV18 with TRBJ1-3; D not resolved. Germline V gives CDR1 KGHSH, CDR2 LQKENI. There are 15 residues in the CDR3. Trimming pared 2 bases from V and 0 bases from J, leaving 8 bases between. Here the CDR3 reads CASSPVGDSGNTIYF. For the CDR3, the DNA is TGTGCCAGCTCACCAGTGGGAGACTCTGGAAACACCATATATTTT.